This T cell receptor beta chain emerged from a study of spatial heterogeneity in lung cancer. TCRdb processed the 5' RACE reads anew with MiXCR; each CDR3 protein has one entry. Of 12,000 to 15,000 distinct CDR3 sequences listed, 6.5% to 8.5% were seen once; the top ten hold about 33%. Germline values: CDR1 SEHNR, CDR2 FQNEAQ (reference sequence). This CDR3 region has 13 residues. Deletions cut 1 base from V and 7 bases from J, with 8 bases between. This clonotype was seen repeatedly, ten times or more. The time point is: sample taken at primary tumor resection. From tumor, nontumor lung or frozen PBMC, whole RNA was taken unsorted for sequencing. Samples were obtained from some 70 donors, all untreated early-stage non-small cell lung cancer patients.

The material sequenced was PBMCs, taken at surgery. This TCR was sampled from a female donor with early-stage non-small cell lung cancer. V is TRBV7-9 and J is TRBJ2-1; no clear D. The CDR3 DNA follows: TGTGCCAGCAGCTTAGTTAAGAAAAATGAGCAGTTCTTC. It specifies CASSLVKKNEQFF. Together with reference TRBV7-9 and TRBJ2-1, the CDR3 gives the full variable domain: DTGVSQNPRHKITKRGQNVTFRCDPISEHNRLYWYRQTLGQGPEFLTYFQNEAQLEKSRLLSDRFSAERPKGSFSTLEIQRTEQGDSAMYLCASSLVKKNEQFFGPGTRLTVL.